Here is one T cell receptor (beta chain) with its context. This clone was recorded at least ten times. Its antigen is unknown. No qualities accompany the bases; no much larger clone lies one base away. This entry belongs to a study of metastatic and nonmetastatic thyroid tumors (TCRdb year 2020). At the level of the whole study: Repertoires from peripheral blood and from tumor or nodule tissue samples of malignant and benign thyroid patients were compared.

None of the patients had been given any treatment before thyroid surgery. Using T-cell receptor beta sequencing, the study looked back at clinical samples from patients collected from about 2011 to 2018. Points the paper makes about the study in general: In both blood and tumor samples, malignant tumors were reported to have significantly higher TCR beta diversity than benign nodules.

The library was produced with PCR. Instrument on record: Illumina HiSeq 4000. The TCR beta-chain CDR3 region of each patient was profiled by high-throughput sequencing. For the original study's pipeline: Drawing on CDR3 differences between clinicopathological groups, the researchers built a classifier meant to tell apart patients with distant-metastatic papillary thyroid cancer. To measure repertoire diversity the researchers used the Shannon index, while the Morisita-Horn index served to gauge how similar the tumor and blood repertoires were. TCRdb reworked the public reads: Q25 trimming with fastp, MiXCR clone assembly, productive beta chains retained. The V and J calls were not made by the authors but by TCRdb's processing. The sample has about 20,000 clones on record, roughly a sixth of them singletons. Roughly 10% of the sample is taken by the ten largest. From the cysteine through the phenylalanine, the CDR3 covers 15 amino acids. Kept here is only the CDR3 DNA, which spans 45 bases and is read in frame from base 1. V drops 1 base and J drops 4 bases, leaving 11 bases in between.

This receptor chain uses TRBV12-3 or TRBV12-4 and TRBJ1-5; too little of a D gene remains to name it. The receptor comes from a female donor with papillary thyroid cancer or a benign thyroid nodule (not recorded which). Some clones in this sample may be carry-over from other donors' samples. The sample comprised tumor tissue. The sequence in DNA is TGTGCCAGCAGTTTAGGCAGTGGCGGGAATCAGCCCCAGCATTTT. This is translated as CASSLGSGGNQPQHF.